These 27 T cell receptor beta chains were sequenced from one sample in a study of T cells after yellow fever vaccination. One entry per CDR3 protein results from TCRdb running MiXCR on the 5' RACE reads. The sample includes hundreds of thousands of distinct CDR3 sequences, 18% of them seen just once. The starting material was PBMCs, obtained before the yellow fever booster vaccination. The receptor set was obtained from a young man who received the YFV17D yellow fever vaccine.

This clonotype was observed a few times. The rearrangement joins TRBV4-1 to TRBJ1-2; 9 bases fit TRBD1. V lost 2 bases, J lost 8 bases, and 9 bases stayed unmatched. Germline V gene sequence: CDR1 MGHRA, CDR2 YSYEKL. This CDR3 region has 15 residues. This CDR3 reads CASSQPRDRANGYTF. The CDR3 DNA reads TGCGCCAGCAGCCAACCCCGGGACAGGGCCAACGGCTACACCTTC.

This clonotype was detected only a few times. The genes are TRBV28 and TRBJ2-7, with 10 bases aligning to TRBD2. CDR1 and CDR2 (germline): MDHEN, SYDVKM. The CDR3 sequence is 13 residues long. V lost 4 bases, J lost 3 bases, and 0 bases stayed unmatched. CDR3 sequence: CASSWTSGYEQYV. The CDR3 DNA reads TGTGCCAGCAGTTGGACTAGCGGCTACGAGCAGTACGTC.

This chain joins TRBV5-1 and TRBJ1-5; 7 bases are shared with TRBD1. Trimming removed 4 bases from V and 4 bases from J; junction bases left unmatched: 8. The length of the CDR3 is 15 residues. Germline CDR1 reads SGHRS; CDR2 reads YFSETQ. The CDR3 region has the DNA TGCGCCAGCAGCCCCACAGGGGCCTTAAATCAGCCCCAGCATTTT. Protein: CASSPTGALNQPQHF.

The CDR3 nucleotides read TGCGCCAGCGGGGGACTAGGGTTGGATACGCAGTATTTT. As protein: CASGGLGLDTQYF. The rearrangement uses TRBV5-1 and TRBJ2-3, with 8 bases identical to TRBD2. V gave up 7 bases and J gave up 6 bases; unmatched junction bases: 7. The CDR3 totals 13 residues. Germline V gene lookup returns CDR1 SGHRS and CDR2 YFSETQ.

The rearrangement joins TRBV12-3 or TRBV12-4 to TRBJ1-2; TRBD1 matches 10 bases. The CDR3 is made up of 14 amino acids. The V segment lost 6 bases and the J segment 4 bases; nucleotides outside the gene matches: 5. CDR3 loop: CASRGQGFVYGYTF. The CDR3 DNA reads as TGTGCCAGCAGGGGACAGGGGTTCGTCTATGGCTACACCTTC.

V usage is TRBV7-2 and J usage is TRBJ2-5; D is undetermined. CDR3 size: 12 residues. With 4 bases removed from V and 5 bases from J, the gap between germline ends came to 8 bases. The germline V gene has CDR1 SGHTA and CDR2 FQGNSA. The CDR3: CASSSTRETQYF. The CDR3 bases are TGTGCCAGCAGCTCAACGAGGGAGACCCAGTACTTC.

As to this clonotype: A read error may produce the germline difference seen at one junction end. The chain is built from TRBV6-5 and TRBJ2-7; 8 positions match TRBD1. Germline values: CDR1 MNHEY, CDR2 SVGAGI. This CDR3 has 14 amino acids. The CDR3: CASSYGTGSYGQYF. CDR3 DNA: TGTGCCAGCAGTTACGGGACAGGTTCCTACGGGCAGTACTTC.

This chain connects TRBV30 to TRBJ2-7; tentatively, D is TRBD1 (8 bases). Germline V gene lookup returns CDR1 GTSNPN and CDR2 SVGIG (reference sequence). There are 13 residues in the CDR3. The V and J ends lost 5 bases and 2 bases respectively, with 13 bases between them. The CDR3 loop is CAWDTGGAYEQYF. The CDR3 bases are TGTGCCTGGGATACAGGGGGGGCCTACGAGCAGTACTTC.

This rearrangement joins TRBV5-1 to TRBJ2-1; 8 bases fit TRBD2. V shed 1 base and J 9 bases; nucleotides not matched to a gene: 9. The germline gives CDR1 SGHRS, CDR2 YFSETQ. The CDR3 covers 15 residues. The CDR3 DNA is TGCGCCAGCAGCTTGACCCCTAGCGGGTCAGGTGAGCAGTTCTTC. It is translated as CASSLTPSGSGEQFF.

This clonotype came up a few times. V and J are TRBV7-2 and TRBJ2-3; 8 bases map to TRBD1. Germline assignment: CDR1 SGHTA and CDR2 FQGNSA. V lost 4 bases, J lost 2 bases, and 8 bases stayed unmatched. The CDR3 loop spans 16 amino acids. This CDR3 is CASSWAGTGNTDTQYF. The CDR3 DNA reads as TGTGCCAGCAGCTGGGCCGGGACAGGCAACACAGATACGCAGTATTTT.

The V and J genes are TRBV6-1 and TRBJ2-7, with D hard to call. V was trimmed by 2 bases and J by 7 bases, leaving 9 bases between them. The CDR3 loop spans 12 amino acids. Per germline, CDR1 MNHNS and CDR2 SASEGT. CDR3 DNA sequence: TGTGCCAGCAGTGAATCCGGCTGGGAGCAGTACTTC. It encodes CASSESGWEQYF.

This clonotype was recorded a few times. This chain connects TRBV28 to TRBJ2-3; D might be TRBD2 (7 bases). Germline loops: CDR1 MDHEN, CDR2 SYDVKM. This CDR3 is 15 amino acids long. V was clipped by 3 bases and J by 2 bases, with 12 bases between them. The CDR3, as DNA: TGTGCCAGCAGTTTGGGGGGGGCAGCCACAGATACGCAGTATTTT. The encoded protein is CASSLGGAATDTQYF.

The chain employs TRBV4-3 and TRBJ2-3; D ambiguous. This CDR3 contains 12 residues. V dropped 2 bases and J dropped 6 bases, with 6 bases sitting between them. Germline lookup yields CDR1 LGHNA and CDR2 YSLEER. As DNA, the CDR3 is TGCGCCAGCAGCCAAAGCCGGGATACGCAGTATTTT. Translation gives CASSQSRDTQYF.

The V gene is TRBV18, the J gene TRBJ1-5, with D perhaps TRBD1 (6 bases). The CDR3 runs to 15 residues. The V end lost 2 bases, the J end lost 4 bases, and 12 bases lay between the germline ends. Germline V lookup: CDR1 KGHSH, CDR2 LQKENI. The CDR3 is CASSPGQGRNQPQHF. The CDR3 nucleotides read TGTGCCAGCTCACCAGGTCAGGGGAGGAATCAGCCCCAGCATTTT.

The chain employs TRBV20-1 and TRBJ2-5; TRBD2 aligns across 7 bases. This CDR3 is 14 amino acids long. V was clipped by 5 bases and J by 8 bases; unmatched bases: 14. Germline V gene data show CDR1 as DFQATT and CDR2 as SNEGSKA (reference sequence). CDR3 DNA: TGCAGTGCTCCTAATCGGGGACTACGGGACACCCAGTACTTC. Its translation: CSAPNRGLRDTQYF.

This clonotype was observed a few times. The chain is built from TRBV20-1 and TRBJ1-5; 7 positions agree with TRBD1. Unmatched junction bases numbered 4, after V lost 4 bases and J lost 1 base. Germline-derived CDR1 and CDR2 are DFQATT and SNEGSKA (reference sequence). The CDR3 runs to 14 residues. This CDR3 is CSAKGQLSNQPQHF. The CDR3 nucleotides are TGCAGTGCTAAGGGACAGTTGAGCAATCAGCCCCAGCATTTT.

The genes are TRBV6-2 or TRBV6-3 and TRBJ1-1; D is undetermined. The CDR3 has 13 amino acids. V lost 6 bases to trimming and J lost 0 bases, with 8 bases between them. Germline CDR1 and CDR2: MNHEY and SVGEGT. The CDR3 here is CASRPGMNTEAFF. The CDR3 coding sequence is TGTGCCAGCAGGCCAGGAATGAACACTGAAGCTTTCTTT.

A few counts support this clonotype. This chain joins TRBV20-1 and TRBJ1-2, with D tentatively TRBD1 (6 bases). Trimming pared 5 bases from V and 3 bases from J, leaving 16 bases between. Germline CDR1 reads DFQATT; CDR2 reads SNEGSKA (reference sequence). This CDR3 comprises 14 residues. The CDR3 spells CSADPQGLDYGYTF. The CDR3 coding sequence is TGCAGTGCTGACCCCCAGGGGCTGGACTATGGCTACACCTTC.

This clonotype showed up many times. The chain has TRBV7-9 and TRBJ1-2; D call uncertain. The CDR3 loop spans 12 amino acids. V gave up 4 bases and J gave up 7 bases, with 10 bases separating them. The V gene's germline CDR1 is SEHNR and CDR2 FQNEAQ (reference sequence). The CDR3: CASSSTDLGYTF. CDR3 sequence (DNA): TGTGCCAGCAGCTCTACGGACCTTGGCTACACCTTC.

The chain combines TRBV6-6 with TRBJ1-5, with a possible D match to TRBD1 (5 bases). Per the germline V gene, CDR1 is MNHNY and CDR2 is SVGAGI (reference sequence). Trimming removed 3 bases from V and 4 bases from J, with 22 bases in between. This CDR3 has 18 amino acids. The CDR3 DNA reads as TGTGCCAGCAGTTATATCGGCAGGGCCCGTTTTTGGAATCAGCCCCAGCATTTT. Its translation: CASSYIGRARFWNQPQHF.

CDR3: CASSQGHDFLGGYTF. CDR3 coding DNA: TGTGCCAGCAGCCAAGGTCATGACTTCCTAGGGGGCTACACCTTC. The chain couples TRBV3-1 to TRBJ1-2, with unresolved D. CDR3 length equals 15 residues. V was clipped by 1 base and J by 8 bases, with 17 bases between them. CDR1 is LGHDT, CDR2 YNNKEL, per germline (reference sequence).

The V gene is TRBV5-1, the J gene TRBJ2-3; D perhaps matches TRBD2 (6 bases). The CDR3 consists of 15 residues. Germline V gives CDR1 SGHRS, CDR2 YFSETQ. V lost 2 bases to trimming and J lost 0 bases, with 10 bases between them. The CDR3 DNA is TGCGCCAGCAGCTTCGGGGGTATCAGCACAGATACGCAGTATTTT. The encoded protein is CASSFGGISTDTQYF.

CDR3: CSVADSVLGGNSYNEQFF. The DNA for the CDR3 is TGCAGCGTTGCTGACTCAGTATTGGGCGGGAACTCCTACAATGAGCAGTTCTTC. This chain joins TRBV29-1 and TRBJ2-1; weak D call: TRBD2 (6 bases). The V and J ends lost 4 bases and 0 bases respectively, with 22 bases between them. The CDR3 has 18 residues. Germline V lookup: CDR1 SQVTM, CDR2 ANQGSEA.

This chain links TRBV5-5 with TRBJ1-1; D call uncertain. The CDR3 is 14 amino acids. CDR1 and CDR2 (germline): SGHKS, YYEKEE (reference sequence). Trimming shortened V by 0 bases and J by 0 bases, and 6 bases separated the two germline ends. CDR3 loop: CASSLVAMNTEAFF. DNA for the CDR3: TGTGCCAGCAGCTTGGTGGCCATGAACACTGAAGCTTTCTTT.

This clonotype was seen once. The chain is built from TRBV11-2 and TRBJ1-5; no definite D call. The CDR3 has 15 amino acids. In germline, CDR1 is SGHAT, CDR2 FQNNGV. V was pared by 0 bases and J by 7 bases, with 13 bases between. The CDR3 sequence: CASSLEGHGTQPQHF. CDR3 DNA sequence: TGTGCCAGCAGCTTAGAAGGTCACGGCACCCAGCCCCAGCATTTT.

The V gene is TRBV4-1, the J gene TRBJ2-5; 10 bases align to TRBD2. The germline gives CDR1 MGHRA, CDR2 YSYEKL. This CDR3 contains 17 residues. V lost 5 bases to trimming and J lost 5 bases; unmatched junction nucleotides: 14. The CDR3, as DNA: TGCGCCAGCAGCGCCCTCACTAGCGGGGCGGCCGGGGAGACCCAGTACTTC. It yields the protein CASSALTSGAAGETQYF.

There are many counts of this clonotype. The V gene is TRBV7-2, the J gene TRBJ2-2; D possibly corresponds to TRBD1 (5 bases). The V gene's germline CDR1 is SGHTA and CDR2 FQGNSA. Trimming shortened V by 5 bases and J by 5 bases, and 21 bases separated the two germline ends. The CDR3 consists of 17 residues. The DNA of the CDR3 is TGTGCCAGCAGCCTCAGACAAGGGGCGGAGAGGACCGGGGAGCTGTTTTTT. Protein: CASSLRQGAERTGELFF.